Shown below are 15 T cell receptor beta chains from a single sample sequenced in a study of cytomegalovirus exposure and HLA in healthy donors. A multiplex PCR was run with 60 Vbeta primers and 13 Jbeta primers. TCRdb keeps only in-frame clones here, not all; method: immunoSEQ multiplex PCR. This table has about 180,000 clones, approximately 80% appearing once. Material: PBMCs. The receptors shown here come from a boy aged 2-15 years in good health and CMV-seronegative.

The chain recombines TRBV5-6 with TRBJ1-2; the D is unclear. CDR1 and CDR2 from the germline V gene are SGHDT and YYEEEE. The CDR3 has 14 amino acids. V lost 4 bases and J 8 bases, leaving 18 bases between the germline ends. The CDR3 spells CASSDHLLREGYTF. The CDR3, as DNA: TGTGCCAGCAGCGACCACCTCCTTCGGGAGGGCTACACCTTC. Looking up the rest from reference TRBV5-6 and TRBJ1-2 gives the full variable domain: DAGVTQSPTHLIKTRGQQVTLRCSPKSGHDTVSWYQQALGQGPQFIFQYYEEEERQRGNFPDRFSGHQFPNYSSELNVNALLLGDSALYLCASSDHLLREGYTFGSGTRLTVV.

This sequence joins TRBV14 and TRBJ1-1; no clear D. V was pared by 4 bases and J by 4 bases, with 10 bases between. There are 13 residues in the CDR3. Germline CDR1 and CDR2: SGHDN and FVKESK. The CDR3 protein is CASSLAEGTEAFF. CDR3 DNA sequence: TGTGCCAGCAGCCTCGCAGAGGGCACTGAAGCTTTCTTT.

The chain recombines TRBV18 with TRBJ2-2, with TRBD1 matching over 8 bases. V lost 6 bases, J lost 1 base, and 10 bases stayed unmatched. The V gene's germline CDR1 is KGHSH and CDR2 LQKENI. This CDR3 has 17 residues. The chain's CDR3 is CASSDLTGVGNTGELFF. The CDR3 region has the DNA TGTGCCAGCTCCGACCTGACAGGGGTCGGGAACACCGGGGAGCTGTTTTTT.

The chain employs TRBV28 and TRBJ1-4; D unclear. Germline CDR1 MDHEN, CDR2 SYDVKM. CDR3 size: 16 residues. Trimming removed 2 bases from V and 0 bases from J, with 10 bases in between. CDR3: CASSLQTTATNEKLFF. In DNA, the CDR3 is TGTGCCAGCAGTTTACAGACAACCGCAACTAATGAAAAACTGTTTTTT.

This chain uses TRBV14 with TRBJ2-3; 8 bases fit TRBD2. This CDR3 is built from 15 residues. Germline CDR1 reads SGHDN; CDR2 reads FVKESK. V shed 2 bases and J 3 bases; nucleotides not matched to a gene: 4. The CDR3 sequence is CASSQQAGVTDTQYF. The CDR3 DNA follows: TGTGCCAGCAGCCAACAAGCGGGAGTTACAGATACGCAGTATTTT. The variable domain in full, with the rest retrieved from reference TRBV14 and TRBJ2-3, is EAGVTQFPSHSVIEKGQTVTLRCDPISGHDNLYWYRRVMGKEIKFLLHFVKESKQDESGMPNNRFLAERTGGTYSTLKVQPAELEDSGVYFCASSQQAGVTDTQYFGPGTRLTVL.

This clone was counted a single time. This chain links TRBV30 with TRBJ2-1; 9 bases are shared with TRBD1. Germline V gene lookup returns CDR1 GTSNPN and CDR2 SVGIG (reference sequence). With V trimmed by 2 bases and J by 9 bases, 11 bases remained unmatched. The CDR3 contains 15 residues. The CDR3 region is CAWSFPGQGIGEQFF. The CDR3, as DNA: TGTGCCTGGAGTTTTCCGGGACAGGGAATAGGTGAGCAGTTCTTC. The full variable domain, with the rest looked up from reference TRBV30 and TRBJ2-1, is SQTIHQWPATLVQPVGSPLSLECTVEGTSNPNLYWYRQAAGRGLQLLFYSVGIGQISSEVPQNLSASRPQDRQFILSSKKLLLSDSGFYLCAWSFPGQGIGEQFFGPGTRLTVL.

The J gene is TRBJ1-1, the V gene TRBV19, with D unclear. The ends were cut back, 1 base at V and 1 base at J, with 7 bases in the middle. Germline lookup yields CDR1 LNHDA and CDR2 SQIVND (reference sequence). This CDR3 spans 14 amino acids. Here the CDR3 reads CASSIAGQNTEAFF. CDR3 in DNA: TGTGCCAGTAGTATAGCTGGGCAGAACACTGAAGCTTTCTTT.

This chain joins TRBV18 and TRBJ2-5; the match to TRBD1 covers 8 bases. V lost 4 bases and J lost 5; bases outside the gene matches: 3. Germline CDR1 is KGHSH and CDR2 is LQKENI. This CDR3 region has 13 residues. CDR3 in DNA: TGTGCCAGCTCACGGAACAGGGGGGAGACCCAGTACTTC. Translated, it gives CASSRNRGETQYF.

This clone was observed once. J is TRBJ2-7 and V is TRBV5-3, with TRBD1 matching 12 bases. TRBV5-3 is placed among ORFs of uncertain function. The CDR3 sequence is 23 residues long. Trimming removed 0 bases from V and 2 bases from J; junction bases left unmatched: 24. CDR3 DNA sequence: TGTGCCAGAAGCTTGGGAAATCCGGGACAGGGGGCGTCTAGCGGGATTTCGGCCTACGAGCAGTACTTC. Translated: CARSLGNPGQGASSGISAYEQYF.

V usage is TRBV28 and J usage is TRBJ1-2; D may be TRBD1 (5 bases). Germline CDR1 reads MDHEN; CDR2 reads SYDVKM. Trimming pared 6 bases from V and 8 bases from J, leaving 13 bases between. The CDR3 runs to 12 residues. The chain's CDR3 is CASREGLRGYTF. The CDR3 bases are TGTGCCAGCAGGGAGGGGCTGCGGGGCTACACCTTC.

V gene TRBV7-9 combines with J gene TRBJ1-4; D may be TRBD1 (5 bases). The V gene's germline CDR1 is SEHNR and CDR2 FQNEAQ (reference sequence). Trimming shortened V by 1 base and J by 0 bases, and 6 bases separated the two germline ends. The CDR3 totals 15 residues. The CDR3 region has the DNA TGTGCCAGCAGCTTAGAAGGGGCAACTAATGAAAAACTGTTTTTT. This translates into CASSLEGATNEKLFF.

V and J are TRBV27 and TRBJ1-2, with D unclear. Germline-derived CDR1 and CDR2 are MNHEY and SMNVEV (reference sequence). The length of the CDR3 is 18 residues. V gave up 0 bases and J gave up 8 bases, with 25 bases separating them. DNA of the CDR3: TGTGCCAGCAGTTTATCGAGTTTAGGCGGGCTCACCTTGGGAGGCTACACCTTC. Translated, it gives CASSLSSLGGLTLGGYTF.

V usage is TRBV27 and J usage is TRBJ1-1; 7 bases align to TRBD1. The CDR3 covers 15 residues. Germline loops: CDR1 MNHEY, CDR2 SMNVEV (reference sequence). The ends lost 2 bases at V and 4 bases at J; junction bases unmatched: 7. CDR3 in DNA: TGTGCCAGCAGTTTAAGAAGGGACAGAGGCACTGAAGCTTTCTTT. Encoded protein: CASSLRRDRGTEAFF.

The chain combines TRBV30 with TRBJ1-1; D uncertain. The CDR3 has 11 residues. The V end was cut by 0 bases, the J end by 8 bases, with 7 bases between. Germline V lookup: CDR1 GTSNPN, CDR2 SVGIG (reference sequence). CDR3 residues: CAWSVRSEAFF. Here the CDR3 DNA reads TGTGCCTGGAGTGTACGTAGCGAAGCTTTCTTT.

The chain links TRBV4-2 to TRBJ2-5, with 11 bases identical to TRBD2. The CDR3 has 19 amino acids. CDR1 is LGHNA, CDR2 YNFKEQ, per germline. Trimming removed 3 bases from V and 0 bases from J; junction bases left unmatched: 12. CDR3 DNA: TGTGCCAGCAGCCATTTCCTGACTAGCGGGACCAAAGACCAAGAGACCCAGTACTTC. Protein sequence: CASSHFLTSGTKDQETQYF.